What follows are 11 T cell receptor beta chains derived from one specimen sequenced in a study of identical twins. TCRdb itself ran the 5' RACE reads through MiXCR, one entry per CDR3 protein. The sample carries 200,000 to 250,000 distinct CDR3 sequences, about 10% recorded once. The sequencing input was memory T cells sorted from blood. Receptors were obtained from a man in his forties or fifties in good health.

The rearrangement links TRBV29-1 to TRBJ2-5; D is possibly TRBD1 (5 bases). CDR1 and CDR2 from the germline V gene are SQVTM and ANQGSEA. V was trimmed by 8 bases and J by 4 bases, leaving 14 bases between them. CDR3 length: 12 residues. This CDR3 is CSCRDAGETQYF. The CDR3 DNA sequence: TGCAGCTGCAGGGATGCTGGAGAGACCCAGTACTTC.

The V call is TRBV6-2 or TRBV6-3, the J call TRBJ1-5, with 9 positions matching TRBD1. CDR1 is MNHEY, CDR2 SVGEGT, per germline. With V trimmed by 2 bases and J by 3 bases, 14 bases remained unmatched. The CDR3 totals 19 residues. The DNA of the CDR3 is TGTGCCAGCAGTTACGAACTGGACAGGGGAAGAGCTACCAATCAGCCCCAGCATTTT. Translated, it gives CASSYELDRGRATNQPQHF.

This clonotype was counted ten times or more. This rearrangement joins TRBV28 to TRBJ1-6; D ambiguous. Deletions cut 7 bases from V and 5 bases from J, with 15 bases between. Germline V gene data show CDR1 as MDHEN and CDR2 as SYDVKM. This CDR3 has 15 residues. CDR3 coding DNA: TGTGCCAGCACCTCTCCTACTGTCCATAATTCACCCCTCCACTTT. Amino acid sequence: CASTSPTVHNSPLHF.

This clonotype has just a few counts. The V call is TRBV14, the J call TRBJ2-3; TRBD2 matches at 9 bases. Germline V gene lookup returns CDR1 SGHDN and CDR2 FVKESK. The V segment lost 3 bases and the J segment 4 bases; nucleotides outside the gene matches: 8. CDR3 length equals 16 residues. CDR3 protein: CASSHLAGDSADTQYF. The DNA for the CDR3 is TGTGCCAGCAGCCACTTAGCGGGGGATAGCGCAGATACGCAGTATTTT.

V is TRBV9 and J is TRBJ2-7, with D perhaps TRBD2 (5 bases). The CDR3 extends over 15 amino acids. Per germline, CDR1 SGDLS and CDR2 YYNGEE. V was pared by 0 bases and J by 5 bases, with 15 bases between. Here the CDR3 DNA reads TGTGCCAGCAGCGTAGATGTCTGGCCCGGGGACGAGCAGTACTTC. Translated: CASSVDVWPGDEQYF.

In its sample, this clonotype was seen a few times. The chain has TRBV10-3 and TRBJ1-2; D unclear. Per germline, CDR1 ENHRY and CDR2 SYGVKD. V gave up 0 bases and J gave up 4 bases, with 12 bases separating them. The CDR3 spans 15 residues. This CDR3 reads CAISESAVFGYGYTF. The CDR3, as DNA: TGTGCCATCAGTGAGTCGGCGGTTTTTGGCTATGGCTACACCTTC.

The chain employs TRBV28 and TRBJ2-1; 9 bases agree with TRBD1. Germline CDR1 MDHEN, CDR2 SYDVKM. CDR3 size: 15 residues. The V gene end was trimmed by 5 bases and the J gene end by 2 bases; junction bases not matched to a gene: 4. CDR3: CASSTGTGPYNEQFF. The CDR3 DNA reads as TGTGCCAGCAGTACAGGGACAGGGCCCTACAATGAGCAGTTCTTC.

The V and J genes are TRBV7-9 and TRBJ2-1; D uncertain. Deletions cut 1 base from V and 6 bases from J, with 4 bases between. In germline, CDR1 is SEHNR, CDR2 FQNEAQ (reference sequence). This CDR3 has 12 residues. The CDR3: CASSLVLNEQFF. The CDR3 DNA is TGTGCCAGCAGCTTAGTCCTCAATGAGCAGTTCTTC.

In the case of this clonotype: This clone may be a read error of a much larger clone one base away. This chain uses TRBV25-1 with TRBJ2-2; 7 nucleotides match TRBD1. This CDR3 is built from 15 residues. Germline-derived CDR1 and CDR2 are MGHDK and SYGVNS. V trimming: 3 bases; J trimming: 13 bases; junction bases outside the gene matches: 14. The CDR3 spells CASSDQGTVNLGLFF. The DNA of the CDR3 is TGTGCCAGCAGTGACCAAGGGACAGTCAATTTGGGGCTGTTTTTT.

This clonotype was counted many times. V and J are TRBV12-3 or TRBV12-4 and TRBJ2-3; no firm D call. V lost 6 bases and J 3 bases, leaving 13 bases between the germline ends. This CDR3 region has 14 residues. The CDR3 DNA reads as TGTGCCAGCAGCGACTCCTTTCGGACAGATACGCAGTATTTT. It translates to CASSDSFRTDTQYF.

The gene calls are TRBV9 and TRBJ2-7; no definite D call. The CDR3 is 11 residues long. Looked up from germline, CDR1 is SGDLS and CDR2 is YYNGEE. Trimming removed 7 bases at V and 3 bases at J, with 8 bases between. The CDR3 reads CASDNGYEQYF. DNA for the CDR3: TGTGCCAGCGATAACGGCTACGAGCAGTACTTC.